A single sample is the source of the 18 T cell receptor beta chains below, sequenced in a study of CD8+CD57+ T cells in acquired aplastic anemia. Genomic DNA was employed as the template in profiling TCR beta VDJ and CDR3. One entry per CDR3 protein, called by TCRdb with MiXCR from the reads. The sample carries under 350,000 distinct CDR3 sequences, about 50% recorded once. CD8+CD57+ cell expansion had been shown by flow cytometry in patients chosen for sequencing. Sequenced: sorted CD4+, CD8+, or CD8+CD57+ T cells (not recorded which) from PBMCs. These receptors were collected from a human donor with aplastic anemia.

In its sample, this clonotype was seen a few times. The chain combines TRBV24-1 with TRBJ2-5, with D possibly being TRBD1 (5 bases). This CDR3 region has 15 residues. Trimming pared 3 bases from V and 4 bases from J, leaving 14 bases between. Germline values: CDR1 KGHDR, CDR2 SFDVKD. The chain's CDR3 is CATSDVNQGVETQYF. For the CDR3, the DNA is TGTGCCACCAGTGATGTGAATCAGGGTGTAGAGACCCAGTACTTC.

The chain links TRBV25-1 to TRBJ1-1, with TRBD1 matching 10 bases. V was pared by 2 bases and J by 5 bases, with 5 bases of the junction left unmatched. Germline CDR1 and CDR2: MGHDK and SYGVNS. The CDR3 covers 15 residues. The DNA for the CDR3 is TGTGCCAGCAGTGAACCCGGGACAGGGGATACTGAAGCTTTCTTT. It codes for CASSEPGTGDTEAFF.

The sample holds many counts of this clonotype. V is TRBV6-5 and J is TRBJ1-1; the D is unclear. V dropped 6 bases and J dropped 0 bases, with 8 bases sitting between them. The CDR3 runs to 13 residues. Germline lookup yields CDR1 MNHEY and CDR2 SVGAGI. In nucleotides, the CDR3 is TGTGCCAGCAGGTCTCCTATGAACACTGAAGCTTTCTTT. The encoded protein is CASRSPMNTEAFF.

CDR3 sequence (DNA): TGTGCCACCAGCCTGGGCCGTGGATGGAGTGGGGAGCTGTTTTTT. This gives the protein CATSLGRGWSGELFF. V usage is TRBV19 and J usage is TRBJ2-2, with D uncertain. The CDR3 contains 15 residues. Germline CDR1 reads LNHDA; CDR2 reads SQIVND (reference sequence). Trimming shortened V by 10 bases and J by 8 bases, and 23 bases separated the two germline ends.

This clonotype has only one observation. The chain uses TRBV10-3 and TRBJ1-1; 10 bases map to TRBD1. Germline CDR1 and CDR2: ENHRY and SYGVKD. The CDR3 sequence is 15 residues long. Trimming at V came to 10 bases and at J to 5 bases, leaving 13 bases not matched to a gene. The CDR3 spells CASRPLGTGETEAFF. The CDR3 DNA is TGTGCCAGCAGACCCCTGGGGACAGGGGAGACTGAAGCTTTCTTT.

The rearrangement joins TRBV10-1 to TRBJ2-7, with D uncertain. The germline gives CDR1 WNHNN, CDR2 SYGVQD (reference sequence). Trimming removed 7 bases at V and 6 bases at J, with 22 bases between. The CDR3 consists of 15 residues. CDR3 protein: CASTDSGTEVREQYF. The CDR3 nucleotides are TGCGCCAGCACCGACTCGGGCACAGAAGTCCGCGAGCAGTACTTC.

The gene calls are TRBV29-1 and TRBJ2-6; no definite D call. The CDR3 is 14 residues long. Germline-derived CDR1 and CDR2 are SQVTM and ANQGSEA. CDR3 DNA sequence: TGCAGTGCCGCTCGAGGCTCTGGGGCCAACGTCCTGACTTTC. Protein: CSAARGSGANVLTF.

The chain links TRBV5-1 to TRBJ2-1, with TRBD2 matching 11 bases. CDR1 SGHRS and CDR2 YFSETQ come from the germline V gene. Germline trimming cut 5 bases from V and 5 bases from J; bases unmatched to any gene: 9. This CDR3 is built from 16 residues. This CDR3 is CASSPSSGGLDNEQFF. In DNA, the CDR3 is TGCGCCAGCAGTCCGTCTAGCGGGGGGTTAGACAATGAGCAGTTCTTC.

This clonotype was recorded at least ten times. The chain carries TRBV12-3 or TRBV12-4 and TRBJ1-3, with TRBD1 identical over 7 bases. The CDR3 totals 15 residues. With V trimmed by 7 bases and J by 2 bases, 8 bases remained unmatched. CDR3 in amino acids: CASTLGTAAGNTIYF. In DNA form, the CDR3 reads TGTGCCAGCACCTTGGGGACAGCAGCTGGAAACACCATATATTTT.

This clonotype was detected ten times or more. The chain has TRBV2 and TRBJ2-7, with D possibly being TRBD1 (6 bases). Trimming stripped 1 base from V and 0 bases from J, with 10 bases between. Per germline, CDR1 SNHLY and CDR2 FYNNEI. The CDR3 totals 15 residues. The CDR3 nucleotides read TGTGCCAGCAGTGAAGGGACAGCCCTCTCCTACGAGCAGTACTTC. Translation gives CASSEGTALSYEQYF.

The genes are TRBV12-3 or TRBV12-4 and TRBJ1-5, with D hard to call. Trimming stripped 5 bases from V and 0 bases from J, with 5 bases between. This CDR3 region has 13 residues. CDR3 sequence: CASSVSSNQPQHF. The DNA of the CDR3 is TGTGCCAGCAGTGTGAGTAGCAATCAGCCCCAGCATTTT.

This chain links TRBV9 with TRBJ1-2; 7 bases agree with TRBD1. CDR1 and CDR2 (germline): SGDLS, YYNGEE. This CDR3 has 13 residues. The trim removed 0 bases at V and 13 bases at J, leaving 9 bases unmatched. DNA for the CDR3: TGTGCCAGCAGCGTAGGAGGACAGGCCTTCCCCACCTTC. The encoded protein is CASSVGGQAFPTF.

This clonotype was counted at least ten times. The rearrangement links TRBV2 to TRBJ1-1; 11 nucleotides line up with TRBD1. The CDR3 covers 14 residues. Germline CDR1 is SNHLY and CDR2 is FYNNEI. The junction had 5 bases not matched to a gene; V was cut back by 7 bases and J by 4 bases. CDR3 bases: TGTGCCAGCACCGCCGGGACAGGGGGCACTGAAGCTTTCTTT. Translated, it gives CASTAGTGGTEAFF.

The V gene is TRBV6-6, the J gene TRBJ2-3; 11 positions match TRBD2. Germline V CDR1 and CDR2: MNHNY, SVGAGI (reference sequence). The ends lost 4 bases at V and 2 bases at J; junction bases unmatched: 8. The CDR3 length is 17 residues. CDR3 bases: TGTGCCAGCAGTTTACTAGCGGGGGAAACGTACACAGATACGCAGTATTTT. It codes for CASSLLAGETYTDTQYF.

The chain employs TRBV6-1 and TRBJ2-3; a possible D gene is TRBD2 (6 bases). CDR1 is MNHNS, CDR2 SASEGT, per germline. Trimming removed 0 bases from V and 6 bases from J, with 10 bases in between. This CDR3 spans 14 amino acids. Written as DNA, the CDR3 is TGTGCCAGCAGTGAAGCCCTGGAGGGGGATACGCAGTATTTT. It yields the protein CASSEALEGDTQYF.

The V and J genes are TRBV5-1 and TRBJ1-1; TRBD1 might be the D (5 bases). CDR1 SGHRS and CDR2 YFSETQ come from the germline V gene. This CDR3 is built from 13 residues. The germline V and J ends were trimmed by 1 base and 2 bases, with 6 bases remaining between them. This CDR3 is CASSLWTNTEAFF. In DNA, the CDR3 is TGCGCCAGCAGCTTGTGGACAAACACTGAAGCTTTCTTT.

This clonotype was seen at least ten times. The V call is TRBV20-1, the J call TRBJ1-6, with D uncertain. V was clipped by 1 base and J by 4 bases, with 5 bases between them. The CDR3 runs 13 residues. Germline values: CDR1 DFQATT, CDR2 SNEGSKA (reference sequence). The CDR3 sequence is CSARGSYNSPLHF. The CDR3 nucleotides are TGCAGTGCTAGAGGCTCGTATAATTCACCCCTCCACTTT.

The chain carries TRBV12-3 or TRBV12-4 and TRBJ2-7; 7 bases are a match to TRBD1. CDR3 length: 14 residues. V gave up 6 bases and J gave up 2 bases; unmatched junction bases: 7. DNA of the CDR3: TGTGCCAGCAGACTTACACAGGGGACCTACGAGCAGTACTTC. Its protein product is CASRLTQGTYEQYF.